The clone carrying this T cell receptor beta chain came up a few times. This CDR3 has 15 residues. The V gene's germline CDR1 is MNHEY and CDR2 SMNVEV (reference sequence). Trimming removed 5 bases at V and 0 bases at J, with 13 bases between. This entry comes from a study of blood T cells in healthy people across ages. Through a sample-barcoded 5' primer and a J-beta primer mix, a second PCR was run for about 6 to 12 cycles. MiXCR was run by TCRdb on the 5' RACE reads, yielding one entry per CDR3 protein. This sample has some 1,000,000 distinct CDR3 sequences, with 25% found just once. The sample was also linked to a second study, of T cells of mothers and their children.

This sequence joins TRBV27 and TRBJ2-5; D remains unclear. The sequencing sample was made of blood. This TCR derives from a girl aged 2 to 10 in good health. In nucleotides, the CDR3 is TGTGCCAGCAGTCTTTTTATGAGTAACCAAGAGACCCAGTACTTC. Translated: CASSLFMSNQETQYF.